This record covers a single T cell receptor (beta chain). Its recognized antigen is unknown. Base qualities are not provided; no much larger clone lies one nucleotide away. The sample belongs to a study of blood T cell repertoires in COVID-19 (dated by TCRdb to about 2020). A note on the overall study: The collaborator samples originated in the United States, Italy and Spain and spanned the acute and convalescent phases of COVID-19. The prospective study material was composed of cDNA or gDNA derived from T cells, B-cell-depleted T cells, or PBMCs. The dataset comprised deeply sampled blood TCRbeta repertoires from subjects exposed to, actively infected with, or recovered from COVID-19. The repertoires were released in a freely available public database intended as a resource for research on the immune response to SARS-CoV-2. Samples came from the ongoing ImmuneRACE study (first 160 participants) plus 1,254 subjects from 6 global collaborators. A de-identified subject ID, COVID-19 status, age in years and sex were almost always included in the sample metadata. HLA class I and class II types, where available, came from metadata supplied by the sample provider rather than from assay-based typing. What the research found in general, with its limitations: The amount of clinical and demographic metadata varied by source and participant and was provided uncurated.

At one collaborating source in Seattle, patients were enrolled during active infection and were followed longitudinally through the course of disease. The collaborating institutions used their own protocols to collect whole blood in K2EDTA tubes. Collaborator samples were shipped for TCRbeta analysis as frozen whole blood, isolated PBMCs, or DNA extracted from either sample type. The immunoSEQ Assay, a bias-controlled multiplex PCR, was used to amplify TCRbeta CDR3 regions from genomic DNA. Per the source publication's procedure: Nucleated cell counts per sample were estimated from amplification of reference gene primers within the assay. To quantify the absolute abundance of each unique TCRbeta CDR3 rearrangement, sequence reads were collapsed and filtered. For each sample, productive Simpson clonality was calculated by taking the square root of Simpson's diversity index across productive rearrangements. The clones in this table, taken by TCRdb from immuneACCESS, are in-frame only. Not every clone is retained; where verified, under half of the shortfall comes from an unresolved V gene, and the cause of the rest is unknown. For V, J and clone size, that table is used; D and trimming come from the DNA. Present in this sample are about 150,000 clones, roughly 83% of which were seen just once. Roughly an eighth of the sample comes from the top ten.

The TCR comes from a woman in her fifties or sixties with COVID-19, enrolled during active disease. Specimen: peripheral blood.

The DNA is as follows: TGCGCCAGCAGCTTGCGACTGCTCATCCCCAACAATGAGCAGTTCTTC. This sequence encodes CASSLRLLIPNNEQFF. The rearranged chain carries TRBV5-1 and TRBJ2-1, with no D gene named confidently. The junction carries 16 bases between V and J, which are trimmed by 1 base and 5 bases respectively. The germline V gene gives CDR1 as SGHRS and CDR2 as YFSETQ. Taken from cysteine to phenylalanine, the CDR3 has 16 residues. The DNA shown is the 48-base CDR3, in frame from base 1.